One sample yielded the 20 T cell receptor beta chains listed below, sequenced in a study of blood T cell repertoires in COVID-19. Sequencing used immunoSEQ multiplex PCR; TCRdb keeps in-frame clones, though not all of them. The data contain some 160,000 clones, 80% to 90% of them singletons. The sample taken for sequencing was peripheral blood. These receptors all stem from an older woman with active COVID-19.

This rearrangement joins TRBV4-2 to TRBJ2-5; 15 positions agree with TRBD2. The CDR3 is 18 amino acids. With 0 bases clipped from V and 5 bases from J, the junction kept 7 bases outside the gene matches. The germline gives CDR1 LGHNA, CDR2 YNFKEQ. CDR3 bases: TGTGCCAGCAGCCAAGATCGGGGACTAGCGGGAGGATGGGAGACCCAGTACTTC. Amino acids: CASSQDRGLAGGWETQYF.

The chain recombines TRBV7-8 with TRBJ2-5; 7 nucleotides agree with TRBD1. The germline gives CDR1 SGHVS, CDR2 FQNEAQ. The junction had 14 bases not matched to a gene; V was cut back by 2 bases and J by 2 bases. The CDR3 has 18 amino acids. CDR3 in amino acids: CASSLTRQGMRVQETQYF. DNA for the CDR3: TGTGCCAGCAGCTTAACCCGACAGGGAATGAGAGTTCAAGAGACCCAGTACTTC. Complete variable domain (other parts from reference TRBV7-8 and TRBJ2-5): GAGVSQSPRYKVAKRGQDVALRCDPISGHVSLFWYQQALGQGPEFLTYFQNEAQLDKSGLPSDRFFAERPEGSVSTLKIQRTQQEDSAVYLCASSLTRQGMRVQETQYFGPGTRLLVL.

The DNA for the CDR3 is TGTGCCAGCAGTCGGACAGGGGGCTGGGGCACTGAAGCTTTCTTT. Its protein is CASSRTGGWGTEAFF. The V call is TRBV25-1, the J call TRBJ1-1; TRBD1 agrees at 11 bases. The CDR3 sequence is 15 residues long. The germline gives CDR1 MGHDK, CDR2 SYGVNS. The ends lost 5 bases at V and 4 bases at J; junction bases unmatched: 6.

This clone was recorded once. The genes are TRBV5-6 and TRBJ2-6; possible D gene TRBD1, 6 bases. The germline V gene has CDR1 SGHDT and CDR2 YYEEEE. V lost 5 bases to trimming and J lost 0 bases, with 18 bases between them. This CDR3 comprises 18 residues. Written as DNA, the CDR3 is TGTGCCAGCAGTCGTACAGGGAAAGGAAACTCTGGGGCCAACGTCCTGACTTTC. Amino acid sequence: CASSRTGKGNSGANVLTF.

In regard to this clone: The same CDR3 can be traced to other DNA sequences in this sample. The gene calls are TRBV4-1 and TRBJ2-5, with 13 bases aligning to TRBD2. This CDR3 is 19 amino acids long. The V gene end was trimmed by 1 base and the J gene end by 5 bases; junction bases not matched to a gene: 13. The V gene's germline CDR1 is MGHRA and CDR2 YSYEKL. In DNA form, the CDR3 reads TGCGCCAGCAGCCAAGTCCCGCCCCCACTAGCGGGAGGGCGGGAGACCCAGTACTTC. Translating gives CASSQVPPPLAGGRETQYF.

The chain employs TRBV14 and TRBJ2-7; TRBD2 matches 7 bases. CDR3 size: 11 residues. Trimming cost V 5 bases and J 6 bases; bases outside gene matches: 1. Germline V CDR1 and CDR2: SGHDN, FVKESK. The CDR3 loop is CASSVAGEQYF. The CDR3 coding sequence is TGTGCCAGCAGCGTAGCGGGCGAGCAGTACTTC.

The chain employs TRBV7-3 and TRBJ2-1; TRBD2 matches at 7 bases. Germline trimming cut 2 bases from V and 4 bases from J; bases unmatched to any gene: 5. In germline, CDR1 is SGHTA, CDR2 FQGTGA. This CDR3 is built from 15 residues. CDR3 amino acids: CASSLGDYRYNEQFF. In DNA, the CDR3 is TGTGCCAGCAGCTTAGGGGACTACCGATACAATGAGCAGTTCTTC.

V is TRBV6-2 or TRBV6-3 and J is TRBJ1-1; TRBD1 is a possible D gene (5 bases). Germline CDR1 MNHEY, CDR2 SVGEGT. The CDR3 totals 17 residues. The V and J ends lost 5 bases and 7 bases respectively, with 26 bases between them. In nucleotides, the CDR3 is TGTGCCAGCAGTAAGGTTTATTCGACAGAGCCCTCGTTTGAAGCTTTCTTT. Translated, it gives CASSKVYSTEPSFEAFF.

V usage is TRBV3-1 (or the pseudogene TRBV3-2) and J usage is TRBJ2-5, with D possibly being TRBD2 (6 bases). This CDR3 region has 14 residues. Germline CDR1 LGHDT, CDR2 YNNKEL (reference sequence). V lost 0 bases, J lost 10 bases, and 15 bases lay in between. The chain's CDR3 is CASSQDSQMGGQYF. In nucleotides, the CDR3 is TGTGCCAGCAGCCAAGATTCACAGATGGGGGGCCAGTACTTC.

The chain employs TRBV7-9 and TRBJ2-1; 7 bases match TRBD2. The length of the CDR3 is 16 residues. With 5 bases clipped from V and 9 bases from J, the junction kept 16 bases outside the gene matches. Germline CDR1 reads SEHNR; CDR2 reads FQNEAQ (reference sequence). The CDR3 sequence: CASSPYGAGERSEQFF. The CDR3 nucleotides read TGTGCCAGCAGCCCCTATGGGGCGGGAGAAAGAAGTGAGCAGTTCTTC.

The J gene is TRBJ2-1, the V gene TRBV7-8; the match to TRBD1 covers 9 bases. CDR1 SGHVS and CDR2 FQNEAQ come from the germline V gene. The ends lost 3 bases at V and 4 bases at J; junction bases unmatched: 4. This CDR3 contains 15 residues. The CDR3 loop reads CASSFGQGPYNEQFF. The CDR3, as DNA: TGTGCCAGCAGCTTTGGACAGGGGCCGTACAATGAGCAGTTCTTC.

The V gene is TRBV5-1, the J gene TRBJ2-3; no reliable D call. CDR1 is SGHRS, CDR2 YFSETQ, per germline. The CDR3 covers 14 residues. V dropped 4 bases and J dropped 3 bases, with 12 bases sitting between them. The DNA for the CDR3 is TGCGCCAGCAGCGTCCGGGTCTCGACAGATACGCAGTATTTT. This encodes CASSVRVSTDTQYF.

V is TRBV7-2 and J is TRBJ1-5, with TRBD1 matching over 10 bases. This CDR3 contains 14 residues. Germline V CDR1 and CDR2: SGHTA, FQGNSA. V shed 8 bases and J 7 bases; nucleotides not matched to a gene: 8. CDR3 DNA sequence: TGTGCCAGCCGTGCCGGGACAGGGGTGCAGCCCCAGCATTTT. Protein: CASRAGTGVQPQHF.

In this sample, this clone turned up once. The chain uses TRBV10-3 and TRBJ2-5; possibly TRBD1 for D (5 bases). Germline V CDR1 and CDR2: ENHRY, SYGVKD. There are 15 residues in the CDR3. Trimming removed 4 bases from V and 0 bases from J, with 12 bases in between. The CDR3 loop reads CAISAEAGYQETQYF. CDR3 in DNA: TGTGCCATCAGTGCCGAGGCAGGGTACCAAGAGACCCAGTACTTC.

The V and J genes are TRBV7-2 and TRBJ2-5; 11 bases align to TRBD1. V lost 0 bases to trimming and J lost 1 base; unmatched junction nucleotides: 1. Germline V gives CDR1 SGHTA, CDR2 FQGNSA. This CDR3 is 16 amino acids long. The CDR3 loop is CASSLAGQGVQETQYF. The CDR3 DNA sequence: TGTGCCAGCAGCTTAGCGGGACAGGGGGTCCAAGAGACCCAGTACTTC.

About this clone itself: A read error may account for a junction end that differs from germline. The gene calls are TRBV7-8 and TRBJ2-7; D is possibly TRBD2 (7 bases). The CDR3 is made up of 14 amino acids. Germline CDR1 is SGHVS and CDR2 is FQNEAQ. CDR3 nucleotide sequence: TGTGCCAGCAGCTTAGCTGGGGGGGCATACGGCGGGGACTTC. Protein: CASSLAGGAYGGDF.

V gene TRBV28 combines with J gene TRBJ2-3; a weak D match, TRBD2 (5 bases). The CDR3 runs 15 residues. Germline V gene sequence: CDR1 MDHEN, CDR2 SYDVKM. V was cut by 3 bases and J by 1 base, with 11 bases left in between. CDR3 protein: CASSLAGEGTDTQYF. The CDR3 region has the DNA TGTGCCAGCAGTTTGGCGGGTGAGGGCACAGATACGCAGTATTTT. Together with reference TRBV28 and TRBJ2-3, the CDR3 gives the full variable domain: DVKVTQSSRYLVKRTGEKVFLECVQDMDHENMFWYRQDPGLGLRLIYFSYDVKMKEKGDIPEGYSVSREKKERFSLILESASTNQTSMYLCASSLAGEGTDTQYFGPGTRLTVL.

The chain carries TRBV3-1 (or the pseudogene TRBV3-2) and TRBJ2-7; 8 bases match TRBD2. The V gene's germline CDR1 is LGHDT and CDR2 YNNKEL (reference sequence). V lost 1 base and J lost 3; bases outside the gene matches: 5. This CDR3 spans 15 amino acids. CDR3 loop: CASSQASGRGYEQYF. DNA for the CDR3: TGTGCCAGCAGCCAAGCCAGCGGGAGAGGCTACGAGCAGTACTTC.

The chain links TRBV29-1 to TRBJ2-3, with a possible D match to TRBD2 (6 bases). Trimming pared 7 bases from V and 5 bases from J, leaving 25 bases between. The length of the CDR3 is 16 residues. Per germline, CDR1 SQVTM and CDR2 ANQGSEA. In DNA, the CDR3 is TGCAGCGGGGAGCCTTTGGGACTGCCCTTGGGAGATACGCAGTATTTT. This sequence encodes CSGEPLGLPLGDTQYF.

The chain is built from TRBV28 and TRBJ1-1; 7 bases match TRBD1. Germline values: CDR1 MDHEN, CDR2 SYDVKM. The CDR3 runs to 14 residues. Losses at the gene ends were 2 bases for V and 3 bases for J; bases not matched to a gene: 3. CDR3 DNA sequence: TGTGCCAGCAGTTTAGAGGGGGCACACACTGAAGCTTTCTTT. Translated: CASSLEGAHTEAFF.